The rows below give T cell receptor beta chains drawn from one sample of a study of T cells in localized non-small cell lung cancer. The protocol was immunoSEQ multiplex PCR, while the TCRdb copy is restricted to in-frame clones and leaves out a portion. This repertoire shows about 27,000 clones, around nine tenths found once; its top ten account for over 12%. Sample: peripheral blood, taken before any cancer treatment. All receptors come from a female donor older than 55 with stage II squamous cell lung carcinoma. Both conserved end residues are part of each CDR3. Each record gives: D gene, J gene, V gene, clone size, CDR3 protein, CDR3 DNA. The D gene is left open where the match is weak. Where a row states a size, it is once, few, many or the class of an expanded clone; other rows omit it.

>TRBD2|TRBJ2-5|TRBV7-3|NA
CASSPYLSLAGKETQYF
TGTGCCAGCAGCCCGTACCTGTCACTAGCGGGGAAAGAGACCCAGTACTTC
>NA|TRBJ1-2|TRBV7-8|NA
CASSLFTPSQLNF
TGTGCCAGCAGCTTATTCACCCCGAGCCAACTGAACTTC
>TRBD2|TRBJ2-3|TRBV6-6|NA
CASSYSAVAGDTQYF
TGTGCCAGCAGTTACTCGGCGGTAGCGGGGGATACGCAGTATTTT
>TRBD1|TRBJ1-1|TRBV6-1|NA
CASSEGMTGVAEAFF
TGTGCCAGCAGTGAAGGGATGACAGGGGTCGCTGAAGCTTTCTTT
>TRBD1|TRBJ1-6|TRBV6-5|once
CASRQGSSPLHF
TGTGCCAGCAGACAGGGGAGCTCACCCCTCCACTTT
>NA|TRBJ2-3|TRBV4-3|NA
CASSQEAPGAEVTDTQYF
TGCGCCAGCAGCCAAGAGGCCCCGGGGGCCGAGGTGACAGATACGCAGTATTTT
>TRBD1|TRBJ1-1|TRBV18|NA
CASSPAGTGGEAFF
TGTGCCAGCTCACCGGCCGGGACAGGGGGCGAAGCTTTCTTT
>NA|TRBJ1-2|TRBV6-5|NA
CASSYSLGKSYTF
TGTGCCAGCAGTTACTCGCTGGGGAAGAGCTACACCTTC
>NA|TRBJ2-5|TRBV15|NA
CATSTGWGRDQETQYF
TGTGCCACCAGCACCGGTTGGGGGAGAGATCAAGAGACCCAGTACTTC
>NA|TRBJ1-5|TRBV19|NA
CASRPSRNQPQHF
TGTGCCAGTAGGCCTTCGCGCAATCAGCCCCAGCATTTT
>NA|TRBJ1-2|TRBV29-1|NA
CSVEDRGNYGYTF
TGCAGCGTTGAAGATCGGGGTAATTATGGCTACACCTTC
>NA|TRBJ2-5|TRBV27|NA
CASSSPGTSGETQYF
TGTGCCAGCAGTTCCCCTGGGACATCCGGGGAGACCCAGTACTTC